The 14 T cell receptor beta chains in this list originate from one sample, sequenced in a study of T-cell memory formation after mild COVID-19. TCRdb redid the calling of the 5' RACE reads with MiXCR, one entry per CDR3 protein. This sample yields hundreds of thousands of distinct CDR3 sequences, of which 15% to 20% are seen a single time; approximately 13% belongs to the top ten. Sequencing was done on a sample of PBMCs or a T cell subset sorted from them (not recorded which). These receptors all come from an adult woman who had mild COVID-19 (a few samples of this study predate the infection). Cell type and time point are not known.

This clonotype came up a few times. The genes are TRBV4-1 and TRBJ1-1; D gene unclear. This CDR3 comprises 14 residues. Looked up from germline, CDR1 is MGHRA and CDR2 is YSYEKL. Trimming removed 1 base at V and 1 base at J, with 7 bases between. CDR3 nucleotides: TGCGCCAGCAGCCAAGGGACCCGGAACACTGAAGCTTTCTTT. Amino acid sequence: CASSQGTRNTEAFF.

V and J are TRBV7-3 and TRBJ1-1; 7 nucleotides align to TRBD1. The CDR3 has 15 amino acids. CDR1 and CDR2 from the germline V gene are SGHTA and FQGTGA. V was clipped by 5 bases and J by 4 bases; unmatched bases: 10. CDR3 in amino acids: CASSPGPQGFTEAFF. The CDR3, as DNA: TGTGCCAGCAGCCCGGGGCCACAGGGGTTCACTGAAGCTTTCTTT.

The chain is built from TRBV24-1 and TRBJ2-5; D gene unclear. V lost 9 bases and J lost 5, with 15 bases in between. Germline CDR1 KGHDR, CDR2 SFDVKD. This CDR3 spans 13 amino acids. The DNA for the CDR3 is TGTGCCACCGAGGACCATCCTGGGGAGACCCAGTACTTC. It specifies CATEDHPGETQYF.

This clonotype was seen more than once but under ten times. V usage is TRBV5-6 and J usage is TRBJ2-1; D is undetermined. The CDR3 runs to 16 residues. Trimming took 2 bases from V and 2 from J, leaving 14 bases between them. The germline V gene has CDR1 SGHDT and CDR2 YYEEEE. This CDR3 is CASSLSRPTTYNEQFF. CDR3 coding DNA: TGTGCCAGCAGCTTAAGTAGACCGACCACCTACAATGAGCAGTTCTTC.

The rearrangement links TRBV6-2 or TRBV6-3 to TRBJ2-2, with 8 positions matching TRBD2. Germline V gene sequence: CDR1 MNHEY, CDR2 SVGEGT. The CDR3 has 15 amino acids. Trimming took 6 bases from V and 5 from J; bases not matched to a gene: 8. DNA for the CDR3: TGTGCCAGCAGCGAGCGGGAGATCGGGACCGGGGAGCTGTTTTTT. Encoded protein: CASSEREIGTGELFF.

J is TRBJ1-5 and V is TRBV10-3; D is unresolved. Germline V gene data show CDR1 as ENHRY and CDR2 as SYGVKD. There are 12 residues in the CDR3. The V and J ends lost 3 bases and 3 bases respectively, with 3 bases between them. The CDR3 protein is CAISDHNQPQHF. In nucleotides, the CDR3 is TGTGCCATCAGTGATCACAATCAGCCCCAGCATTTT.

The CDR3 coding sequence is TGTGCCAGCAGCGACGACAGTTACCAAGAGACCCAGTACTTC. Protein product: CASSDDSYQETQYF. The chain combines TRBV11-3 with TRBJ2-5; TRBD1 is a possible D gene (5 bases). V shed 5 bases and J shed 0 bases, with 10 bases lying between them. This CDR3 has 14 amino acids. Germline loops: CDR1 SGHNT, CDR2 YENEEA.

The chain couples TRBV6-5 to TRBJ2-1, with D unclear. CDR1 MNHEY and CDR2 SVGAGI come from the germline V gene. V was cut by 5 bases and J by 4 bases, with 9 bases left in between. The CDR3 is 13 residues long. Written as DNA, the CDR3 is TGTGCCAGCAGTGCCGCGAATTACAATGAGCAGTTCTTC. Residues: CASSAANYNEQFF.

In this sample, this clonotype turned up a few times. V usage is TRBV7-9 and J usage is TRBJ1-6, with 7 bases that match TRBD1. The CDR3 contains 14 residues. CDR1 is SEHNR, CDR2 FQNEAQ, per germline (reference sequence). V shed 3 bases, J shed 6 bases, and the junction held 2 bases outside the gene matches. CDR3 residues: CASSFRQGNSPLHF. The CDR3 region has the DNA TGTGCCAGCAGCTTTAGACAGGGTAATTCACCCCTCCACTTT.

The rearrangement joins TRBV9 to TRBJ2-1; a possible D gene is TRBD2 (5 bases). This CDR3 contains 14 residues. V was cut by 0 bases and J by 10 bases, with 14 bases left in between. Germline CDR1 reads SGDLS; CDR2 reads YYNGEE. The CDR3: CASSVGPGGREQFF. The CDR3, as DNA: TGTGCCAGCAGCGTAGGGCCAGGCGGGCGAGAGCAGTTCTTC.

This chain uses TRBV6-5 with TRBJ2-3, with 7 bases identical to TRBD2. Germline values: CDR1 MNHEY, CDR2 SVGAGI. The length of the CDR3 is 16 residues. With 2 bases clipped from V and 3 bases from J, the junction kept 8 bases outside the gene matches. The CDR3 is CASSYPKAGRTDTQYF. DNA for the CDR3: TGTGCCAGCAGTTACCCAAAAGCGGGAAGGACAGATACGCAGTATTTT.

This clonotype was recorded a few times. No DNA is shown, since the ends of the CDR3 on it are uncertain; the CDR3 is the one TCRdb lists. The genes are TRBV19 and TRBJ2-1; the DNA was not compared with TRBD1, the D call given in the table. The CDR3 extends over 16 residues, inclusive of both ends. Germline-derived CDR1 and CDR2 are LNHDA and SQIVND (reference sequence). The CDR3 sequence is CASSSGGGSSYNEQFF.

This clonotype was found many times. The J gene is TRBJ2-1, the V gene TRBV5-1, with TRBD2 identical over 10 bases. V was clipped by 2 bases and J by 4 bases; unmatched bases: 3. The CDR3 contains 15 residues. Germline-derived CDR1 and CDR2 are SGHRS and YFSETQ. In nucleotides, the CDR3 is TGCGCCAGCAGCTTTAGCGGGAGGTCATACAATGAGCAGTTCTTC. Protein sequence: CASSFSGRSYNEQFF.

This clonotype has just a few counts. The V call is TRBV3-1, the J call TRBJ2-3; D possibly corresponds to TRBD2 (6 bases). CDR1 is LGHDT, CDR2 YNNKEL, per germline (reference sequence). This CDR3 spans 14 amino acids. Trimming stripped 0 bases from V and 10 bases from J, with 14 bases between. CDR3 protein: CASSQDGGDVAQYF. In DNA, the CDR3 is TGTGCCAGCAGCCAAGACGGGGGAGACGTGGCGCAGTATTTT.